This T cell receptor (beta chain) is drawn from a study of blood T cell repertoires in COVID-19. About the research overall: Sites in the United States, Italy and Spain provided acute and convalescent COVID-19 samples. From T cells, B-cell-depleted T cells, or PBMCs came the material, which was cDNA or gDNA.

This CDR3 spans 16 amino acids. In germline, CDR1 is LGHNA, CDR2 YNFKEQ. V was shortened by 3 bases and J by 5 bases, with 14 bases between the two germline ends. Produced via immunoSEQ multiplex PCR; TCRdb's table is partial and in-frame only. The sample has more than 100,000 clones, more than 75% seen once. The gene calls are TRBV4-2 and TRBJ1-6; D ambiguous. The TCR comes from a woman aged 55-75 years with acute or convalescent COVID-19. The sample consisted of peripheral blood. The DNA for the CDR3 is TGTGCCAGCAGCCAGGGCGGGGTTCCGGATAATTCACCCCTCCACTTT. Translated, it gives CASSQGGVPDNSPLHF.